Given below is one T cell receptor (beta chain) in context. The data originate from a study of cytomegalovirus exposure and HLA in healthy donors. PCR employed 60 Vbeta and 13 Jbeta primers. Repertoires were generated with immunoSEQ multiplex PCR, while TCRdb's copy carries only in-frame clones and drops some. This sample contains some 130,000 clones. V was clipped by 5 bases and J by 8 bases, with 18 bases between them. This CDR3 contains 15 residues. Germline V CDR1 and CDR2: SGHTA, FQGNSA. Input material: PBMCs. The V and J genes are TRBV7-2 and TRBJ1-4; D remains unclear. The sequence was obtained from a man younger than 35 in good health and CMV-seronegative. CDR3 residues: CASSPQDGGGEKLFF. The CDR3 coding sequence is TGTGCCAGCAGCCCTCAGGACGGAGGTGGGGAAAAACTGTTTTTT.